Presented here are 13 T cell receptor beta chains from one specimen sequenced in a study of T cell responses to AZD1222 COVID-19 vaccine. The table came from immunoSEQ multiplex PCR; TCRdb's copy has only in-frame clones and leaves some out. The data show fewer than 150,000 clones, with 88% seen just once and around 5.3% held by the top ten. This specimen was peripheral blood, taken 28 days after the second AZD1222 dose. The origin of the receptors is an adult who received the AZD1222 COVID-19 vaccine.

The rearrangement joins TRBV7-2 to TRBJ2-3; 8 nucleotides match TRBD2. Germline assignment: CDR1 SGHTA and CDR2 FQGNSA. V dropped 1 base and J dropped 5; count of bases not matched to a gene: 8. This CDR3 is built from 16 residues. The CDR3 DNA is TGTGCCAGCAGCTTAGGCGGCGGGGGGATAGGAGATACGCAGTATTTT. It codes for CASSLGGGGIGDTQYF. Full variable domain (remainder filled in from reference TRBV7-2 and TRBJ2-3): GAGVSQSPSNKVTEKGKDVELRCDPISGHTALYWYRQSLGQGLEFLIYFQGNSAPDKSGLPSDRFSAERTGGSVSTLTIQRTQQEDSAVYLCASSLGGGGIGDTQYFGPGTRLTVL.

The sample holds one count of this clone. The chain recombines TRBV4-1 with TRBJ2-7; TRBD1 aligns across 9 bases. Germline loops: CDR1 MGHRA, CDR2 YSYEKL. CDR3 length: 15 amino acids. The V gene end was trimmed by 5 bases and the J gene end by 7 bases; junction bases not matched to a gene: 12. The CDR3 protein is CASSASGTGIEEQYF. As DNA, the CDR3 is TGCGCCAGCAGCGCGTCCGGGACAGGGATAGAAGAGCAGTACTTC.

This chain links TRBV12-3 or TRBV12-4 with TRBJ1-5; the match to TRBD1 covers 7 bases. With V trimmed by 4 bases and J by 7 bases, 4 bases remained unmatched. The CDR3 runs 13 residues. In DNA, the CDR3 is TGTGCCAGCAGTTCAAACAGGGGACAGCCCCAGCATTTT. This translates into CASSSNRGQPQHF.

The chain uses TRBV18 and TRBJ1-5; D unresolved. The CDR3 runs to 13 residues. CDR1 and CDR2 from the germline V gene are KGHSH and LQKENI. V shed 5 bases and J shed 9 bases, with 14 bases lying between them. The CDR3 DNA sequence: TGTGCCAGCTCAGGAGCGTGGGGTTCGCCCCAGCATTTT. Translation gives CASSGAWGSPQHF.

The J gene is TRBJ2-1, the V gene TRBV28, with TRBD1 matching 9 bases. This CDR3 has 16 residues. With V trimmed by 6 bases and J by 3 bases, 9 bases remained unmatched. CDR1 and CDR2 from the germline V gene are MDHEN and SYDVKM. The CDR3 sequence: CASRIYRDRVYNEQFF. DNA for the CDR3: TGTGCCAGCAGGATATACCGGGACAGGGTCTACAATGAGCAGTTCTTC.

The J gene is TRBJ1-4, the V gene TRBV30; no clear D gene. From germline, CDR1 is GTSNPN and CDR2 SVGIG (reference sequence). The V end was cut by 2 bases, the J end by 2 bases, with 18 bases between. The CDR3 is 17 residues long. The CDR3 here is CAWSPHHSGDTNEKLFF. CDR3 in DNA: TGTGCCTGGAGTCCCCATCACAGCGGGGATACTAATGAAAAACTGTTTTTT. Based on the CDR3 plus reference TRBV30 and TRBJ1-4, the full variable domain is SQTIHQWPATLVQPVGSPLSLECTVEGTSNPNLYWYRQAAGRGLQLLFYSVGIGQISSEVPQNLSASRPQDRQFILSSKKLLLSDSGFYLCAWSPHHSGDTNEKLFFGSGTQLSVL.

This sequence joins TRBV19 and TRBJ2-5, with 7 bases lining up with TRBD2. The germline CDR1 and CDR2 sequences are LNHDA and SQIVND (reference sequence). The CDR3 covers 15 residues. V shed 1 base, J shed 4 bases, and the junction held 6 bases outside the gene matches. This chain's CDR3 is CASSIGAGRGETQYF. The CDR3 DNA sequence: TGTGCCAGTAGTATAGGGGCAGGGAGGGGAGAGACCCAGTACTTC.

The chain links TRBV15 to TRBJ2-3; D may match TRBD1 or TRBD2 (6 bases each). Germline-derived CDR1 and CDR2 are LNHNV and YYDKDF (reference sequence). This CDR3 has 15 amino acids. Trimming left V 6 bases short and J 0 bases short, with 13 bases between. CDR3: CATRGGGGSTDTQYF. CDR3 coding DNA: TGTGCCACCAGGGGCGGAGGGGGTAGCACAGATACGCAGTATTTT. The variable domain in full, with the rest retrieved from reference TRBV15 and TRBJ2-3, is DAMVIQNPRYQVTQFGKPVTLSCSQTLNHNVMYWYQQKSSQAPKLLFHYYDKDFNNEADTPDNFQSRRPNTSFCFLDIRSPGLGDTAMYLCATRGGGGSTDTQYFGPGTRLTVL.

The chain has TRBV20-1 and TRBJ2-7; D not resolved. Trimming took 6 bases from V and 4 from J, leaving 10 bases between them. This CDR3 spans 11 amino acids. The germline gives CDR1 DFQATT, CDR2 SNEGSKA (reference sequence). CDR3 in amino acids: CSAPGPYEQYF. In nucleotides, the CDR3 is TGCAGTGCCCCGGGTCCTTACGAGCAGTACTTC.

The chain has TRBV4-1 and TRBJ1-5; D uncertain. V lost 0 bases, J lost 4 bases, and 7 bases lay in between. This CDR3 has 14 amino acids. CDR1 and CDR2 from the germline V gene are MGHRA and YSYEKL. The CDR3 bases are TGCGCCAGCAGCCAAGATGAGGGTAATCAGCCCCAGCATTTT. This sequence encodes CASSQDEGNQPQHF.

The chain is built from TRBV5-4 and TRBJ2-7; D is unresolved. Germline CDR1 and CDR2: SGHNT and YYREEE (reference sequence). The ends were cut back, 2 bases at V and 2 bases at J, with 14 bases in the middle. The CDR3 consists of 15 residues. The CDR3 region is CASSFAPSNPYEQYF. The CDR3 nucleotides are TGTGCCAGCAGCTTCGCACCCTCAAACCCCTACGAGCAGTACTTC.

The chain carries TRBV19 and TRBJ1-6, with D maybe TRBD1 (5 bases). Germline CDR1 LNHDA, CDR2 SQIVND (reference sequence). V lost 5 bases and J 9 bases, leaving 11 bases between the germline ends. The CDR3 runs 13 residues. This CDR3 reads CASSWQGASPLHF. Written as DNA, the CDR3 is TGTGCCAGTAGTTGGCAGGGAGCTTCACCCCTCCACTTT. Combining the CDR3 with reference TRBV19 and TRBJ1-6 gives the whole variable domain DGGITQSPKYLFRKEGQNVTLSCEQNLNHDAMYWYRQDPGQGLRLIYYSQIVNDFQKGDIAEGYSVSREKKESFPLTVTSAQKNPTAFYLCASSWQGASPLHFGNGTRLTVT.

The V and J genes are TRBV3-1 (or the pseudogene TRBV3-2) and TRBJ1-4; tentatively, D is TRBD1 (5 bases). Germline CDR1 is LGHDT and CDR2 is YNNKEL (reference sequence). Trimming pared 5 bases from V and 4 bases from J, leaving 11 bases between. The CDR3 has 14 amino acids. CDR3 coding DNA: TGTGCCAGCAGCACGGACATGATTAATGAAAAACTGTTTTTT. This gives the protein CASSTDMINEKLFF.